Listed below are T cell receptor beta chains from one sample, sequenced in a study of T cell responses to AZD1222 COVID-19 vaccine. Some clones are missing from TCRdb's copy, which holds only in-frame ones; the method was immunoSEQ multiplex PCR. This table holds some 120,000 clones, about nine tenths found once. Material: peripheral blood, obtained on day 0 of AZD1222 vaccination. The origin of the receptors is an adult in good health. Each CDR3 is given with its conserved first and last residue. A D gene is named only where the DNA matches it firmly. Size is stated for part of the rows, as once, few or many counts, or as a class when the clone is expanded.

DNA: TGTGCCAGCAGTGAAAACAGTCTAGTGCAGTACTTC
CDR3: CASSENSLVQYF
V: TRBV25-1
D: NA
J: TRBJ2-7
size: once

DNA: TGTGCCAATAAGGGCCGGATGAACTATGGCTACACCTTC
CDR3: CANKGRMNYGYTF
V: TRBV24-1
D: NA
J: TRBJ1-2
size: NA

DNA: TGTGCCAGCAGCCGAGGGACAGCCGTTGTCTATGGCTACACCTTC
CDR3: CASSRGTAVVYGYTF
V: TRBV28
D: TRBD1
J: TRBJ1-2
size: NA

DNA: TGCGCCAGCAGCGCCGGACAGGGCGGATGGGCCGAGCAGTACTTC
CDR3: CASSAGQGGWAEQYF
V: TRBV5-1
D: TRBD1
J: TRBJ2-7
size: once

DNA: TGTGCCAGCAGCTTAGGTGGACTACGGTCGGGGCGCTCCTACAATGAGCAGTTCTTC
CDR3: CASSLGGLRSGRSYNEQFF
V: TRBV7-9
D: NA
J: TRBJ2-1
size: few

DNA: TGCAGTGCTAGTGGGACCCGGTATGGCTACACCTTC
CDR3: CSASGTRYGYTF
V: TRBV20-1
D: NA
J: TRBJ1-2
size: NA

DNA: TGCGCCAGCAGCCTACCCCTCAAGGAAAAACTGTTTTTT
CDR3: CASSLPLKEKLFF
V: TRBV4-1
D: NA
J: TRBJ1-4
size: NA

DNA: TGTGCCAGTAGACCAGGGTTGGATGGCTACACCTTC
CDR3: CASRPGLDGYTF
V: TRBV19
D: NA
J: TRBJ1-2
size: NA

DNA: TGTGCCAGCAGCTTGGGGACAGATTCAAGTGAAAAACTGTTTTTT
CDR3: CASSLGTDSSEKLFF
V: TRBV7-9
D: TRBD1
J: TRBJ1-4
size: NA

DNA: TGTGCCAGCAGACCCCCGGGACGGGGATCTAACTATGGCTACACCTTC
CDR3: CASRPPGRGSNYGYTF
V: TRBV6-6
D: NA
J: TRBJ1-2
size: NA

DNA: TGTGCCAGCAGTTACTCGAGGGGTAACAATCAGCCCCAGCATTTT
CDR3: CASSYSRGNNQPQHF
V: TRBV6-5
D: NA
J: TRBJ1-5
size: NA

DNA: TGTGCCAGCAGCTTACTGCTAGGGAAGTTCCCCCCCCCACCCCTCCACTTT
CDR3: CASSLLLGKFPPPPLHF
V: TRBV11-2
D: NA
J: TRBJ1-6
size: NA

DNA: TGTGCCAGCTCACCCGCCGGGACTGAAGCTTTCTTT
CDR3: CASSPAGTEAFF
V: TRBV18
D: NA
J: TRBJ1-1
size: NA

DNA: TGCGCCAGCAGCTTGGTGTGGGCCAAAGATACGCAGTATTTT
CDR3: CASSLVWAKDTQYF
V: TRBV5-1
D: NA
J: TRBJ2-3
size: NA

DNA: TGTGCCAGTAGTATGTGGGAGGGTCCCGACTACGAGCAGTACTTC
CDR3: CASSMWEGPDYEQYF
V: TRBV19
D: TRBD2
J: TRBJ2-7
size: NA

DNA: TGTGCCACTGGACAGGGGAAAACTGAAGCTTTCTTT
CDR3: CATGQGKTEAFF
V: TRBV2
D: TRBD1
J: TRBJ1-1
size: NA

DNA: TGTGCCAGCAGTCAGGACAGGGGACCGTACGAGCAGTACTTC
CDR3: CASSQDRGPYEQYF
V: TRBV6-2/TRBV6-3
D: TRBD1
J: TRBJ2-7
size: once

DNA: TGCGCCAGCAGCCAGGGGGTAGGGACTGGAAACACCATATATTTT
CDR3: CASSQGVGTGNTIYF
V: TRBV4-1
D: NA
J: TRBJ1-3
size: NA

DNA: TGTGCCAGTAGTACCCGGACGGTCTATGGCTACACCTTC
CDR3: CASSTRTVYGYTF
V: TRBV19
D: NA
J: TRBJ1-2
size: NA

DNA: TGTGCCAGCAGCTTGGAGGCAGGCAACTATGGCTACACCTTC
CDR3: CASSLEAGNYGYTF
V: TRBV5-5
D: NA
J: TRBJ1-2
size: NA

DNA: TGTGCCAGCAGAAAGACAGGGGAGGGGAGCTATGGCTACACCTTC
CDR3: CASRKTGEGSYGYTF
V: TRBV5-4
D: TRBD1
J: TRBJ1-2
size: NA

DNA: TGTGCCAGCAGCTTGACAGGGGTGGCTCAGCCCCAGCATTTT
CDR3: CASSLTGVAQPQHF
V: TRBV6-5
D: TRBD1
J: TRBJ1-5
size: NA

DNA: TGTGCCAGTAGTATATTCACCGGGGGGAACCAAGAGACCCAGTACTTC
CDR3: CASSIFTGGNQETQYF
V: TRBV19
D: TRBD2
J: TRBJ2-5
size: NA

DNA: TGTGCCAGCAGCTTAGGATGGGACACGGGTGAGGCTTTCTTT
CDR3: CASSLGWDTGEAFF
V: TRBV11-2
D: NA
J: TRBJ1-1
size: NA

DNA: TGTGCCTGGAGTGTACGGGGAAAAGGCGAGCAGTACTTC
CDR3: CAWSVRGKGEQYF
V: TRBV30
D: NA
J: TRBJ2-7
size: NA

DNA: TGTGCCAGCAGTCGACCTTCACAGGGCTCCTACGAGCAGTACTTC
CDR3: CASSRPSQGSYEQYF
V: TRBV6-5
D: NA
J: TRBJ2-7
size: few

DNA: TGTGCCAGCAGCCCGCATGGGGGTGGGTACCAAGAGACCCAGTACTTC
CDR3: CASSPHGGGYQETQYF
V: TRBV7-9
D: NA
J: TRBJ2-5
size: NA

DNA: TGTGCCAGCAGCCCCAGGTGGGGGCCCGATGAGCAGTTCTTC
CDR3: CASSPRWGPDEQFF
V: TRBV28
D: NA
J: TRBJ2-1
size: NA

DNA: TGTGCCAGCAGTTTGGGATTAATATATGGCTACACCTTC
CDR3: CASSLGLIYGYTF
V: TRBV7-8
D: NA
J: TRBJ1-2
size: NA

DNA: TGTGCCAGCAGCGGAATAACTAGCGGGGTCAATGAGCAGTTCTTC
CDR3: CASSGITSGVNEQFF
V: TRBV7-9
D: TRBD2
J: TRBJ2-1
size: NA

DNA: TGTGCCAGCAGCCAAGCTCGGTCCGGGTATGCTGGAAACACCATATATTTT
CDR3: CASSQARSGYAGNTIYF
V: TRBV3-1/TRBV3-2
D: NA
J: TRBJ1-3
size: NA

DNA: TGTGCCAGCAGCCTAGGGAGAAACACCATATATTTT
CDR3: CASSLGRNTIYF
V: TRBV5-6
D: NA
J: TRBJ1-3
size: NA

DNA: TGTGCCATCAGTGTAACAGAAAACCCCCTTAATGAAAAACTGTTTTTT
CDR3: CAISVTENPLNEKLFF
V: TRBV10-3
D: NA
J: TRBJ1-4
size: NA

DNA: TGTGCCATCAGTGAGTCGACGGGGACAGTTAACTATGGCTACACCTTC
CDR3: CAISESTGTVNYGYTF
V: TRBV10-3
D: TRBD1
J: TRBJ1-2
size: NA

DNA: TGTGCCAGCAGCCAAGACGTAAGGTATGGCTACACCTTC
CDR3: CASSQDVRYGYTF
V: TRBV4-2
D: NA
J: TRBJ1-2
size: NA

DNA: TGTGCCAGCAGTCCGTCCCCGGGACTCCCAGAGTACTTC
CDR3: CASSPSPGLPEYF
V: TRBV6-5
D: NA
J: TRBJ2-5
size: NA

DNA: TGCGCCAGCAGCCAGGCAACCCGACAAGGTTGGGAGCTGTTTTTT
CDR3: CASSQATRQGWELFF
V: TRBV4-3
D: NA
J: TRBJ2-2
size: once

DNA: TGTGCCTGGAGTAAGGAGGCTCTTCCGTCACCCCTCCACTTT
CDR3: CAWSKEALPSPLHF
V: TRBV30
D: NA
J: TRBJ1-6
size: NA